This entry describes one T cell receptor beta chain. This record comes from a study of blood T cell repertoires in COVID-19. Study as a whole: There were acute and convalescent COVID-19 samples, and they came from the United States, Italy and Spain.

Here immunoSEQ multiplex PCR was the method, and the copy in TCRdb shows in-frame clones only, minus some. The repertoire holds approximately 110,000 clones, with 75% to 90% as singletons. Unmatched junction bases numbered 9, after V lost 4 bases and J lost 6 bases. Germline V CDR1 and CDR2: MNHEY, SVGAGI. The CDR3 totals 15 residues. In Seattle, patients joined the study during active infection and were tracked longitudinally. The chain combines TRBV6-5 with TRBJ2-7; 10 bases line up with TRBD1. The receptor comes from a woman aged 55-70 years with COVID-19, enrolled during active disease. The sample taken for sequencing was peripheral blood. CDR3 region: CASSSTGTGVPEQYF. In DNA, the CDR3 is TGTGCCAGCAGTTCCACCGGGACAGGGGTACCCGAGCAGTACTTC.